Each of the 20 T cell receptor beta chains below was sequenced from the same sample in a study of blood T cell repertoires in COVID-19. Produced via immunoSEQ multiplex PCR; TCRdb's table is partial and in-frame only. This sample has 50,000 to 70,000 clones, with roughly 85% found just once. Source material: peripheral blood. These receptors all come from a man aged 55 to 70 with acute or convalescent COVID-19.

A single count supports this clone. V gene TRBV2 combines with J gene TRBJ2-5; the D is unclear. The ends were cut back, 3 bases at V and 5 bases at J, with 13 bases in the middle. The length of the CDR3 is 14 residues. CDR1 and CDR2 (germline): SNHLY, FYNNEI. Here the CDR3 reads CASSDLEVTETQYF. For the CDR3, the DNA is TGTGCCAGCAGTGATTTAGAGGTTACGGAGACCCAGTACTTC. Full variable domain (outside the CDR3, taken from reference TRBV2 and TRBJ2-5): EPEVTQTPSHQVTQMGQEVILRCVPISNHLYFYWYRQILGQKVEFLVSFYNNEISEKSEIFDDQFSVERPDGSNFTLKIRSTKLEDSAMYFCASSDLEVTETQYFGPGTRLLVL.

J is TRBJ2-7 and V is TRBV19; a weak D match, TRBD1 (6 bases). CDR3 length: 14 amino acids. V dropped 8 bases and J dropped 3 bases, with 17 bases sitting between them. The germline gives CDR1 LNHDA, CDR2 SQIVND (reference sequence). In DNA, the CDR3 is TGTGCCAGTGGGGAGACTGGGGGCTTCTACGAGCAGTACTTC. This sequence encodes CASGETGGFYEQYF.

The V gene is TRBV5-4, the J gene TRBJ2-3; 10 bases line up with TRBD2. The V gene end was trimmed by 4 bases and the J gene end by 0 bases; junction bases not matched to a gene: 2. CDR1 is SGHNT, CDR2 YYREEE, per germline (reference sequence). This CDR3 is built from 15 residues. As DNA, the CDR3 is TGTGCCAGCAGCCGGACTAGCGGTAGCACAGATACGCAGTATTTT. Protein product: CASSRTSGSTDTQYF.

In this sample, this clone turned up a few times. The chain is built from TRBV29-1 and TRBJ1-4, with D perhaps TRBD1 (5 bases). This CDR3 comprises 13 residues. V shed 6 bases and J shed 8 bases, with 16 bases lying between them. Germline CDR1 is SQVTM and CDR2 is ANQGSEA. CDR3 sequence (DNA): TGCAGCGTCCTTTACGGGGGGGACGAAAAACTGTTTTTT. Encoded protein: CSVLYGGDEKLFF.

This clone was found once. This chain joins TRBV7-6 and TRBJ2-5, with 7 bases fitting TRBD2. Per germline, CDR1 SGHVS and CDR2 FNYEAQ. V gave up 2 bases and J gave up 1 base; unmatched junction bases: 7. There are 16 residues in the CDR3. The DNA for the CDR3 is TGTGCCAGCAGCTTAAGGCGGGAGAGGGGCCAAGAGACCCAGTACTTC. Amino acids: CASSLRRERGQETQYF.

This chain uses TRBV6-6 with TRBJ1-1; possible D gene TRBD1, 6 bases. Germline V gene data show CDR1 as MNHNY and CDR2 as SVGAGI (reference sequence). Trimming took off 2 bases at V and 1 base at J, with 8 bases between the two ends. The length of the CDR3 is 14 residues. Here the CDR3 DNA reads TGTGCCAGCAGTTACCCACAGGGGAACACTGAAGCTTTCTTT. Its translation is CASSYPQGNTEAFF.

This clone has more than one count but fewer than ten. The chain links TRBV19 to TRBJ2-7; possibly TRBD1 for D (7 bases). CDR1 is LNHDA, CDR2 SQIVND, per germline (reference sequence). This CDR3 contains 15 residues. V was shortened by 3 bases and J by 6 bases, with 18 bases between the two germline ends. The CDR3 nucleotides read TGTGCCAGTAGTATCGGAGGGACAGAAGGTAGCGAGCAGTACTTC. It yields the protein CASSIGGTEGSEQYF.

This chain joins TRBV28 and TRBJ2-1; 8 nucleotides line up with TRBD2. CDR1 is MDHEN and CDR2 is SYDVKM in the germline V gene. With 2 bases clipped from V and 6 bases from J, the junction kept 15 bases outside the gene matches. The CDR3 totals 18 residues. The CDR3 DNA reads TGTGCCAGCAGTTTAGTCTCGGGAAGAGGACTAGCAGGCAATGAGCAGTTCTTC. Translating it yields CASSLVSGRGLAGNEQFF.

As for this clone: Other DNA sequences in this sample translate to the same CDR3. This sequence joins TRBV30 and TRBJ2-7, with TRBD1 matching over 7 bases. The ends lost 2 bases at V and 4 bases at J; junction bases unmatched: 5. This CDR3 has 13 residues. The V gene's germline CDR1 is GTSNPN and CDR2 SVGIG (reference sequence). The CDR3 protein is CAWSRQGTYEQYF. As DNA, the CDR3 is TGTGCCTGGAGTAGACAGGGTACGTACGAGCAGTACTTC.

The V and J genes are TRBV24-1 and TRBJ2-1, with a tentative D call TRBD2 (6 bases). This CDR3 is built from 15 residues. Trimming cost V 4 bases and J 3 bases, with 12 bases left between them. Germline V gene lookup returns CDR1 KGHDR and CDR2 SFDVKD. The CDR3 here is CATSDPWGLYNEQFF. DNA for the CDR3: TGTGCCACCAGTGACCCCTGGGGACTCTACAATGAGCAGTTCTTC.

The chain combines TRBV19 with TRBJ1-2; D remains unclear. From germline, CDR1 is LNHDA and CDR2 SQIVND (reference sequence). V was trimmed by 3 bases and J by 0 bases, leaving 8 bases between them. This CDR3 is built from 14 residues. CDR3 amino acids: CASSIREANYGYTF. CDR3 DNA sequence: TGTGCCAGTAGTATTAGAGAGGCTAACTATGGCTACACCTTC.

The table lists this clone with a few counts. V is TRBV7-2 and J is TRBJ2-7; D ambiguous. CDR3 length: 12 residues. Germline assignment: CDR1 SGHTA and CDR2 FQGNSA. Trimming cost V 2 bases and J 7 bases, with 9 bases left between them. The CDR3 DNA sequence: TGTGCCAGCAGCTTAAGCCCCAGGGAGCAGTACTTC. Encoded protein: CASSLSPREQYF. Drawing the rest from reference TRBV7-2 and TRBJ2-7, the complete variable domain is GAGVSQSPSNKVTEKGKDVELRCDPISGHTALYWYRQSLGQGLEFLIYFQGNSAPDKSGLPSDRFSAERTGGSVSTLTIQRTQQEDSAVYLCASSLSPREQYFGPGTRLTVT.

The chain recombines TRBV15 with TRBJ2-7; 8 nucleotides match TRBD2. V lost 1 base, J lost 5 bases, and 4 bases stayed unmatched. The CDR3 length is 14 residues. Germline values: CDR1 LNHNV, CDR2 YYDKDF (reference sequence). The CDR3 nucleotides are TGTGCCACCAGCAGAGCCAGCGGGAGCCACGAGCAGTACTTC. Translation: CATSRASGSHEQYF.

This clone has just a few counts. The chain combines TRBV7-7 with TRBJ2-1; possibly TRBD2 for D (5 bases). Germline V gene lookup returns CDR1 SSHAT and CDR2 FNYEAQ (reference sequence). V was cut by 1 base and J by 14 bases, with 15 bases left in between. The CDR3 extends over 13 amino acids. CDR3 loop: CASSLVRTSKKFF. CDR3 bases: TGTGCCAGCAGCTTAGTCCGGACTTCGAAGAAGTTCTTC.

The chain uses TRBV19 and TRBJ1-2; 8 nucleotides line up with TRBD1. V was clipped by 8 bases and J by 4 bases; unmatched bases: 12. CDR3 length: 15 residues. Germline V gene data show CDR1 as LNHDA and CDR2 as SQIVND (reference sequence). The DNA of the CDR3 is TGTGCCAGTGGAGATCTAGGACAGGGCGGCTATGGCTACACCTTC. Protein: CASGDLGQGGYGYTF.

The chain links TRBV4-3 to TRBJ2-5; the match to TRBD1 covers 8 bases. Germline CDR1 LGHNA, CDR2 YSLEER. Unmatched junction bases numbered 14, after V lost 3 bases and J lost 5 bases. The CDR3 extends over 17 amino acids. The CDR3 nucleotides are TGCGCCAGCAGCCAGGCCTTCGGACAGGGAGACAGGGAGACCCAGTACTTC. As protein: CASSQAFGQGDRETQYF.

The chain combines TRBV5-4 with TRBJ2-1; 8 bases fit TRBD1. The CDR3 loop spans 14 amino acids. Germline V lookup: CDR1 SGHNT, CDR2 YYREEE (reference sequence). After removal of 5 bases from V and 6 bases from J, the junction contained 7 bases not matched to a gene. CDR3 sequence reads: CASRDHTGGNEQFF. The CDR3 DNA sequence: TGTGCCAGCAGGGATCATACAGGGGGCAATGAGCAGTTCTTC.

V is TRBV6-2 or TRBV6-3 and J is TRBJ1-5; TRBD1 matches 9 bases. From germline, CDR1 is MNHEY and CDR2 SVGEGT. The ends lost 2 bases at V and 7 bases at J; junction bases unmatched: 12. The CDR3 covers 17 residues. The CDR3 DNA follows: TGTGCCAGCAGTTACGCAATCGGGACAGGGAGGAGACAGCCCCAGCATTTT. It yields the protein CASSYAIGTGRRQPQHF.

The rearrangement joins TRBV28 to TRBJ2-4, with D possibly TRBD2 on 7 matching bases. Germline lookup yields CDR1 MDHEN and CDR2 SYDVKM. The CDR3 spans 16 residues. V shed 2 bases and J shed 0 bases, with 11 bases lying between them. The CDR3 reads CASSLGGAGAKNIQYF. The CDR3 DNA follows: TGTGCCAGCAGTTTAGGGGGGGCGGGAGCCAAAAACATTCAGTACTTC. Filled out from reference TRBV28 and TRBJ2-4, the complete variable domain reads DVKVTQSSRYLVKRTGEKVFLECVQDMDHENMFWYRQDPGLGLRLIYFSYDVKMKEKGDIPEGYSVSREKKERFSLILESASTNQTSMYLCASSLGGAGAKNIQYFGAGTRLSVL.

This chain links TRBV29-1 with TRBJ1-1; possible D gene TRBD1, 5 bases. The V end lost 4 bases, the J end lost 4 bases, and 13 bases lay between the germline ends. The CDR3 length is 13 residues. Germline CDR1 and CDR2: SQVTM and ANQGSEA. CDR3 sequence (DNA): TGCAGCGTTGTACAGGCCATGAGCACTGAAGCTTTCTTT. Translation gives CSVVQAMSTEAFF.